The 18 T cell receptor beta chains listed next were all sequenced from one sample in a study of blood T cell repertoires in COVID-19. Libraries were prepared by immunoSEQ multiplex PCR; TCRdb keeps only in-frame clonotypes and omits some of them. The data contain a few hundred thousand clones, roughly 89% of them singletons. Sequencing was carried out using peripheral blood. Receptors originate from a woman in her 40s who had recovered from COVID-19.

The chain joins TRBV19 to TRBJ1-4, with D possibly being TRBD1 (5 bases). This CDR3 spans 15 amino acids. V was trimmed by 4 bases and J by 3 bases, leaving 12 bases between them. Germline-derived CDR1 and CDR2 are LNHDA and SQIVND (reference sequence). CDR3 residues: CASSRIGAANEKLFF. In DNA, the CDR3 is TGTGCCAGTAGTAGGATAGGGGCGGCTAATGAAAAACTGTTTTTT.

For the CDR3, the DNA is TGTGCCAGCAGCTTGATTCAGGAGAACACTGAAGCTTTCTTT. Its protein product is CASSLIQENTEAFF. The chain is built from TRBV5-4 and TRBJ1-1; D gene ambiguous. The CDR3 contains 14 residues. The germline gives CDR1 SGHNT, CDR2 YYREEE (reference sequence). Trimming removed 1 base from V and 1 base from J, with 8 bases in between. Based on the CDR3 plus reference TRBV5-4 and TRBJ1-1, the full variable domain is ETGVTQSPTHLIKTRGQQVTLRCSSQSGHNTVSWYQQALGQGPQFIFQYYREEENGRGNFPPRFSGLQFPNYSSELNVNALELDDSALYLCASSLIQENTEAFFGQGTRLTVV.

The chain couples TRBV4-3 to TRBJ2-5; TRBD1 matches 12 bases. In germline, CDR1 is LGHNA, CDR2 YSLEER. The CDR3 sequence is 15 residues long. The junction had 2 bases not matched to a gene; V was cut back by 1 base and J by 5 bases. CDR3 protein: CASSQGDRGRETQYF. Written as DNA, the CDR3 is TGCGCCAGCAGCCAAGGGGACAGGGGGCGGGAGACCCAGTACTTC.

This rearrangement joins TRBV29-1 to TRBJ1-2; D may be TRBD1 (6 bases). CDR1 is SQVTM and CDR2 is ANQGSEA in the germline V gene. CDR3 length: 11 amino acids. The germline V and J ends were trimmed by 6 bases and 7 bases, with 12 bases remaining between them. The CDR3 bases are TGCAGCGTAACAGACAGGTTTGGCTACACCTTC. It encodes CSVTDRFGYTF.

The chain links TRBV7-9 to TRBJ2-7; D may be TRBD1 (6 bases). The CDR3 consists of 14 residues. CDR1 is SEHNR and CDR2 is FQNEAQ in the germline V gene (reference sequence). V dropped 1 base and J dropped 5 bases, with 12 bases sitting between them. The CDR3 DNA reads as TGTGCCAGCAGCTTAGGGCGACAGGATGACGAGCAGTACGTC. This encodes CASSLGRQDDEQYV.

This clone was seen a single time. This chain links TRBV4-1 with TRBJ2-7; D gene unclear. Trimming shortened V by 0 bases and J by 0 bases, and 6 bases separated the two germline ends. Germline lookup yields CDR1 MGHRA and CDR2 YSYEKL. This CDR3 contains 14 residues. The CDR3 protein is CASSQEISSYEQYF. Written as DNA, the CDR3 is TGCGCCAGCAGCCAAGAGATCAGCTCCTACGAGCAGTACTTC.

The V and J genes are TRBV7-9 and TRBJ1-5; D is undetermined. V was clipped by 5 bases and J by 5 bases, with 7 bases between them. This CDR3 region has 12 residues. Germline CDR1 reads SEHNR; CDR2 reads FQNEAQ (reference sequence). CDR3 DNA: TGTGCCAGCAGCCTCCCTTATCAGCCCCAGCATTTT. Translating gives CASSLPYQPQHF.

The chain links TRBV24-1 to TRBJ2-1, with TRBD2 matching over 10 bases. V lost 8 bases to trimming and J lost 9 bases; unmatched junction nucleotides: 6. This CDR3 has 13 residues. Germline lookup yields CDR1 KGHDR and CDR2 SFDVKD. The CDR3 sequence is CATMASGGPEQFF. CDR3 coding DNA: TGTGCCACCATGGCTAGCGGGGGCCCTGAGCAGTTCTTC.

V usage is TRBV23-1 and J usage is TRBJ2-7, with TRBD1 matching over 9 bases. TRBV23-1 is an open reading frame whose function is uncertain. CDR3 length: 15 amino acids. V shed 3 bases and J 3 bases; nucleotides not matched to a gene: 6. The DNA of the CDR3 is TGCGCCAGCAGTCATACTACAGGGGGCCGCTACGAGCAGTACTTC. Encoded protein: CASSHTTGGRYEQYF.

The chain has TRBV6-5 and TRBJ1-1; D might be TRBD1 (5 bases). Germline loops: CDR1 MNHEY, CDR2 SVGAGI. V was clipped by 7 bases and J by 12 bases, with 15 bases between them. The CDR3 consists of 11 residues. CDR3 coding DNA: TGTGCCAGCATTTGGCCCGGGGGTACTTTCTTT. Its protein is CASIWPGGTFF.

The chain joins TRBV19 to TRBJ2-3, with TRBD1 matching over 7 bases. V dropped 4 bases and J dropped 0; count of bases not matched to a gene: 7. Germline V gene data show CDR1 as LNHDA and CDR2 as SQIVND (reference sequence). This CDR3 region has 16 residues. CDR3 DNA sequence: TGTGCCAGTAGTACTACAGGGGCAGTTAGCACAGATACGCAGTATTTT. The encoded protein is CASSTTGAVSTDTQYF.

The chain uses TRBV9 and TRBJ2-2; TRBD1 matches at 7 bases. Germline CDR1 reads SGDLS; CDR2 reads YYNGEE. V lost 1 base, J lost 5 bases, and 5 bases stayed unmatched. The CDR3 has 15 residues. CDR3: CASSVWDSGTGELFF. For the CDR3, the DNA is TGTGCCAGCAGCGTATGGGACAGTGGAACCGGGGAGCTGTTTTTT.

The gene calls are TRBV5-4 and TRBJ1-6; 11 bases align to TRBD1. Germline CDR1 SGHNT, CDR2 YYREEE (reference sequence). The J segment lost 8 bases and the V segment lost 9 bases, leaving 4 bases of the junction unmatched. The CDR3 contains 13 residues. CDR3 nucleotide sequence: TGTGCCATCGGACAGGGGGCCGATTCACCCCTCCACTTT. This encodes CAIGQGADSPLHF.

This chain connects TRBV9 to TRBJ2-7, with TRBD1 as a possible D gene (5 bases). This CDR3 comprises 12 residues. The ends were cut back, 7 bases at V and 5 bases at J, with 13 bases in the middle. CDR1 SGDLS and CDR2 YYNGEE come from the germline V gene. The CDR3 here is CASGRVEDEQYF. CDR3 DNA: TGTGCCAGCGGCAGGGTTGAGGACGAGCAGTACTTC.

The chain carries TRBV30 and TRBJ1-2; D remains unclear. The ends were cut back, 8 bases at V and 5 bases at J, with 12 bases in the middle. Per germline, CDR1 GTSNPN and CDR2 SVGIG (reference sequence). This CDR3 comprises 11 residues. CDR3 sequence: CAAREVYGYTF. CDR3 in DNA: TGTGCCGCCCGGGAAGTTTATGGCTACACCTTC.

The chain uses TRBV6-2 or TRBV6-3 and TRBJ2-3, with 7 bases fitting TRBD2. CDR1 and CDR2 (germline): MNHEY, SVGEGT. Trimming cost V 4 bases and J 4 bases; bases outside gene matches: 8. CDR3 length: 15 residues. The CDR3 spells CASSFSGLGADTQYF. DNA of the CDR3: TGTGCCAGCAGTTTTTCCGGACTAGGCGCAGATACGCAGTATTTT.

The chain links TRBV6-5 to TRBJ1-2, with D possibly TRBD1 on 5 matching bases. CDR1 MNHEY and CDR2 SVGAGI come from the germline V gene. Trimming left V 2 bases short and J 4 bases short, with 8 bases between. There are 13 residues in the CDR3. CDR3: CASSYGDSYGYTF. The CDR3 DNA reads TGTGCCAGCAGTTACGGAGACAGCTATGGCTACACCTTC.

The chain is built from TRBV3-1 (or the pseudogene TRBV3-2) and TRBJ1-2, with a possible D match to TRBD1 (5 bases). The ends were cut back, 4 bases at V and 5 bases at J, with 11 bases in the middle. The CDR3 length is 13 residues. Per germline, CDR1 LGHDT and CDR2 YNNKEL (reference sequence). This CDR3 reads CASSREGEYGYTF. In DNA, the CDR3 is TGTGCCAGCAGCCGCGAAGGGGAATATGGCTACACCTTC.